This T cell receptor (beta chain) originates from a study of blood T cell repertoires in COVID-19. Germline-derived CDR1 and CDR2 are SGHTA and FQGNSA. The CDR3 length is 13 residues. Trimming removed 5 bases from V and 12 bases from J, with 19 bases in between. Only in-frame clones appear in the TCRdb table, and some are missing; sequencing was by immunoSEQ multiplex PCR. Here the sample spans hundreds of thousands of clones, about 92% being singletons. This receptor was identified in a man between 60 and 75 years old who had recovered from COVID-19. Sample: PBMCs or T cells enriched from blood (not recorded which). The gene calls are TRBV7-2 and TRBJ1-1; no firm D call. The CDR3 DNA is TGTGCCAGCAGCCTGACCTTTACAGATACCCCTTTCTTT. Translation gives CASSLTFTDTPFF.